A single sample gave rise to the 9 T cell receptor beta chains below, sequenced in a study of tumour-infiltrating T cells in Burkitt lymphoma. TCRdb's copy holds only in-frame clones and misses some; the assay was immunoSEQ multiplex PCR. In the table there are 2,000 to 3,000 clones, over 70% of which are singletons. Sequenced input: tumor tissue. Receptors originate from a human donor with diffuse large B-cell lymphoma.

The V call is TRBV5-1, the J call TRBJ2-7; 7 nucleotides align to TRBD1. Germline-derived CDR1 and CDR2 are SGHRS and YFSETQ. Trimming at V came to 3 bases and at J to 0 bases, leaving 6 bases not matched to a gene. The CDR3 extends over 15 amino acids. CDR3 sequence (DNA): TGCGCCAGCAGCTCGCACGGGGACAGCTCCTACGAGCAGTACTTC. It translates to CASSSHGDSSYEQYF.

This clone appeared a single time. The rearrangement links TRBV15 to TRBJ1-4; D ambiguous. Germline V gene lookup returns CDR1 LNHNV and CDR2 YYDKDF (reference sequence). V lost 1 base and J lost 4, with 10 bases in between. The CDR3 is 15 amino acids. CDR3 in DNA: TGTGCCACCAGCAGAGCGCGACACCGTAATGAAAAACTGTTTTTT. Residues: CATSRARHRNEKLFF.

This sequence joins TRBV9 and TRBJ1-1, with a possible D match to TRBD1 (6 bases). Germline CDR1 is SGDLS and CDR2 is YYNGEE. This CDR3 spans 18 amino acids. The germline V and J ends were trimmed by 0 bases and 1 base, with 19 bases remaining between them. The CDR3 coding sequence is TGTGCCAGCAGCGTAGAGGGTAAACAGGGACATCCGAACACTGAAGCTTTCTTT. It yields the protein CASSVEGKQGHPNTEAFF.

The rearrangement links TRBV2 to TRBJ1-5; D not certain. CDR1 SNHLY and CDR2 FYNNEI come from the germline V gene. This CDR3 spans 14 amino acids. Trimming stripped 5 bases from V and 0 bases from J, with 8 bases between. In DNA, the CDR3 is TGTGCCAGCAGTATTCGGGGTAGCAATCAGCCCCAGCATTTT. This codes for CASSIRGSNQPQHF.

The CDR3: CASGQGSNTEAFF. The CDR3 region has the DNA TGCGCCAGCGGACAAGGCTCGAACACTGAAGCTTTCTTT. The chain couples TRBV5-1 to TRBJ1-1; a possible D gene is TRBD1 (5 bases). In germline, CDR1 is SGHRS, CDR2 YFSETQ. This CDR3 region has 13 residues. Trimming took off 7 bases at V and 1 base at J, with 11 bases between the two ends.

This clone was recorded a few times. This chain uses TRBV5-1 with TRBJ2-3; 13 bases line up with TRBD2. CDR1 and CDR2 from the germline V gene are SGHRS and YFSETQ. V lost 2 bases to trimming and J lost 0 bases; unmatched junction nucleotides: 21. The CDR3 is 23 residues long. The CDR3 reads CASSFYWGGLAGTHIFSTDTQYF. DNA for the CDR3: TGCGCCAGCAGCTTCTATTGGGGGGGACTAGCGGGGACGCACATCTTTAGCACAGATACGCAGTATTTT. The variable domain in full, completed from reference TRBV5-1 and TRBJ2-3, reads KAGVTQTPRYLIKTRGQQVTLSCSPISGHRSVSWYQQTPGQGLQFLFEYFSETQRNKGNFPGRFSGRQFSNSRSEMNVSTLELGDSALYLCASSFYWGGLAGTHIFSTDTQYFGPGTRLTVL.

This chain uses TRBV19 with TRBJ2-7, with D possibly being TRBD1 (6 bases). The CDR3 length is 13 residues. Looked up from germline, CDR1 is LNHDA and CDR2 is SQIVND (reference sequence). Trimming took 5 bases from V and 2 from J, leaving 10 bases between them. DNA for the CDR3: TGTGCCAGTAGTTTAGGACAGACCTACGAGCAGTACTTC. Translating gives CASSLGQTYEQYF.

V usage is TRBV2 and J usage is TRBJ1-6, with D unresolved. Trimming stripped 4 bases from V and 6 bases from J, with 7 bases between. In germline, CDR1 is SNHLY, CDR2 FYNNEI. CDR3 length: 13 amino acids. The CDR3 bases are TGTGCCAGCAGTGCCAGTGGTAATTCACCCCTCCACTTT. Amino acids: CASSASGNSPLHF.

The J gene is TRBJ1-1, the V gene TRBV4-3; D is unclear. V shed 3 bases and J shed 2 bases, with 13 bases lying between them. Germline CDR1 is LGHNA and CDR2 is YSLEER. The CDR3 totals 15 residues. The CDR3 protein is CASSQGWAANTEAFF. CDR3 bases: TGCGCCAGCAGCCAGGGATGGGCAGCTAACACTGAAGCTTTCTTT.